Included here is one T cell receptor (beta chain) sequence, with context. As yet, its antigen is unknown. TCR beta sequences were obtained from blood CD8+ and CD4+ T cells. Both CD4+ and CD8+ T cells were negatively isolated, and TEMRA cells underwent FACS enrichment. The data belong to a study of CD8 T cells in Susac syndrome. Losses at the gene ends were 5 bases for V and 1 base for J; bases not matched to a gene: 7. The CDR3 is 17 residues long. Per germline, CDR1 SGHNT and CDR2 YYREEE (reference sequence). After extraction with the RNeasy kit, about 0.45 to 1 ug of the RNA was reverse transcribed using random hexamers. A single record per CDR3 protein comes from TCRdb applying MiXCR to the immunoSEQ multiplex PCR reads. The table has some 180,000 distinct CDR3 sequences, approximately 94% seen once; the top ten hold 0.08% to 0.11%. General observations from the study: The study recognized that its TCR sequencing and HLA analysis covered a relatively small number of individuals.

This sequence originates from a human donor in good health. The sample comprised CD4+ T cells from PBMCs. The rearrangement joins TRBV5-4 to TRBJ2-1; TRBD2 matches 12 bases. Written as DNA, the CDR3 is TGTGCCAGCAGTCCGACTAGCGGGAGTTTGTCCTACAATGAGCAGTTCTTC. Protein: CASSPTSGSLSYNEQFF.